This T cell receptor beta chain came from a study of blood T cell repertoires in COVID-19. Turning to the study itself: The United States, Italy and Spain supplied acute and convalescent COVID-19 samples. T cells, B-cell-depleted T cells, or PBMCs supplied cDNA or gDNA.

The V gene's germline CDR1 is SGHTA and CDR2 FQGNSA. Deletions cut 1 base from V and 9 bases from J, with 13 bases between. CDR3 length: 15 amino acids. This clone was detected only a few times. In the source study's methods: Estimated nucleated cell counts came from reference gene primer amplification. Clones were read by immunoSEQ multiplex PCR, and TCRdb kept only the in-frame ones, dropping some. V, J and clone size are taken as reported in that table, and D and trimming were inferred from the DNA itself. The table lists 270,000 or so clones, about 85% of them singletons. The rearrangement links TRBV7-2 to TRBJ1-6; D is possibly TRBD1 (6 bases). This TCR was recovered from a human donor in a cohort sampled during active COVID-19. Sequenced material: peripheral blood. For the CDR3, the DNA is TGTGCCAGCAGCTTAGTCGACAGGACGGTTTCACCCCTCCACTTT. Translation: CASSLVDRTVSPLHF.